This T cell receptor (beta chain) was obtained from a study of blood T cell repertoires in COVID-19. Trimming removed 8 bases at V and 9 bases at J, with 19 bases between. From germline, CDR1 is SEHNR and CDR2 FQNEAQ (reference sequence). The CDR3 has 13 residues. Methods used by the authors: Counts of nucleated cells, estimated from reference gene primer amplification, were obtained. Assay: immunoSEQ multiplex PCR; the TCRdb copy retains only in-frame clones and omits some. V, J and clone size are those of that table, while D and trimming were read from the DNA. Here the sample spans over 150,000 clones, approximately 80% being singletons. In its sample, this clone was seen a few times.

The chain carries TRBV7-9 and TRBJ1-1; tentatively, D is TRBD1 (5 bases). The receptor was isolated from a human donor in a cohort sampled during active COVID-19. The sequencing sample was made of peripheral blood. CDR3 sequence reads: CASRWQGGSQAFF. CDR3 nucleotide sequence: TGTGCCAGCCGATGGCAGGGTGGCTCACAAGCTTTCTTT.